These 32 T cell receptor beta chains were sequenced from one sample in a study of OX40 agonist ivuxolimab in advanced cancers. Libraries were prepared by immunoSEQ multiplex PCR; TCRdb keeps only in-frame clonotypes and omits some of them. This sample has some 77,000 clones, with more than 80% found just once. This specimen was CD4+ or CD8+ T cells sorted from blood, taken in a trial of the OX40 agonist ivuxolimab. The receptors shown here come from an adult with an advanced solid tumor such as melanoma, head and neck, liver or kidney cancer.

CDR3 coding DNA: TGTGCCAGCCATTCCAGGGGCTCCGGGGAGCTGTTTTTT. Its protein is CASHSRGSGELFF. The chain recombines TRBV28 with TRBJ2-2; D might be TRBD1 (6 bases). The V gene lost 8 bases and the J gene lost 6 bases, with 13 bases spanning the gap. CDR3 length: 13 residues. Germline CDR1 reads MDHEN; CDR2 reads SYDVKM.

A single count supports this clone. The gene calls are TRBV19 and TRBJ1-1; no definite D call. Trimming removed 1 base from V and 1 base from J, with 7 bases in between. CDR1 and CDR2 (germline): LNHDA, SQIVND (reference sequence). This CDR3 contains 14 residues. CDR3 sequence reads: CASSIGPGNTEAFF. CDR3 nucleotide sequence: TGTGCCAGTAGTATAGGTCCAGGGAACACTGAAGCTTTCTTT.

V is TRBV5-1 and J is TRBJ2-5; 10 positions match TRBD2. V shed 4 bases and J 11 bases; nucleotides not matched to a gene: 14. The CDR3 has 15 amino acids. Germline loops: CDR1 SGHRS, CDR2 YFSETQ. CDR3 in amino acids: CASSPRTSGLGEQYF. CDR3 nucleotides: TGCGCCAGCAGCCCCCGGACTAGCGGTCTGGGGGAGCAGTACTTC. Drawing the rest from reference TRBV5-1 and TRBJ2-5, the complete variable domain is KAGVTQTPRYLIKTRGQQVTLSCSPISGHRSVSWYQQTPGQGLQFLFEYFSETQRNKGNFPGRFSGRQFSNSRSEMNVSTLELGDSALYLCASSPRTSGLGEQYFGPGTRLLVL.

The rearrangement links TRBV7-2 to TRBJ1-1; D unresolved. Germline V CDR1 and CDR2: SGHTA, FQGNSA. The CDR3 length is 15 residues. The V gene lost 1 base and the J gene lost 1 base, with 10 bases spanning the gap. The CDR3 is CASSLGVGPNTEAFF. CDR3 nucleotide sequence: TGTGCCAGCAGCTTAGGGGTCGGACCGAACACTGAAGCTTTCTTT.

The chain uses TRBV6-1 and TRBJ1-4; D is possibly TRBD1 (5 bases). There are 14 residues in the CDR3. Trimming removed 1 base at V and 8 bases at J, with 11 bases between. Per the germline V gene, CDR1 is MNHNS and CDR2 is SASEGT. Here the CDR3 reads CASSEVWGTEKLFF. The CDR3 nucleotides are TGTGCCAGCAGTGAAGTTTGGGGCACCGAAAAACTGTTTTTT.

This clone has a single count. V and J are TRBV5-4 and TRBJ2-2; TRBD1 aligns across 10 bases. J was trimmed by 7 bases and V by 6 bases; bases with no gene match: 12. Germline V gene data show CDR1 as SGHNT and CDR2 as YYREEE (reference sequence). The CDR3 extends over 16 amino acids. CDR3 sequence (DNA): TGTGCCAGCACCAGGGGGAGACAGGGGGCGGTCGGGGAGCTGTTTTTT. As protein: CASTRGRQGAVGELFF.

The J gene is TRBJ1-2, the V gene TRBV18, with 10 positions matching TRBD1. Germline CDR1 reads KGHSH; CDR2 reads LQKENI. The junction had 7 bases not matched to a gene; V was cut back by 0 bases and J by 6 bases. The CDR3 spans 16 residues. The CDR3 sequence: CASSPPLGTGVNGYTF. Here the CDR3 DNA reads TGTGCCAGCTCACCACCCCTCGGGACAGGGGTTAATGGCTACACCTTC.

J is TRBJ2-5 and V is TRBV5-5; D perhaps matches TRBD2 (5 bases). Trimming left V 1 base short and J 4 bases short, with 8 bases between. The CDR3 is made up of 13 amino acids. Germline V gene lookup returns CDR1 SGHKS and CDR2 YYEKEE (reference sequence). CDR3 nucleotide sequence: TGTGCCAGCAGCTTGTCTGGAGGAGAGACCCAGTACTTC. This sequence encodes CASSLSGGETQYF.

Only a few counts were recorded for this clone. This chain uses TRBV11-2 with TRBJ2-7; possibly TRBD1 for D (6 bases). Germline V gene data show CDR1 as SGHAT and CDR2 as FQNNGV. The V gene lost 0 bases and the J gene lost 6 bases, with 18 bases spanning the gap. There are 16 residues in the CDR3. Here the CDR3 reads CASSLDLGSLGAEQYF. CDR3 in DNA: TGTGCCAGCAGCTTAGATCTAGGCAGCTTGGGGGCCGAGCAGTACTTC.

The rearrangement links TRBV5-1 to TRBJ1-1; a weak D match, TRBD1 (5 bases). CDR3 length: 13 amino acids. Per the germline V gene, CDR1 is SGHRS and CDR2 is YFSETQ. The germline V and J ends were trimmed by 3 bases and 6 bases, with 12 bases remaining between them. CDR3 in DNA: TGCGCCAGCAGCTCCAGGGAAACGGCTGAAGCTTTCTTT. Translating it yields CASSSRETAEAFF.

The chain joins TRBV10-3 to TRBJ2-1; tentatively, D is TRBD2 (5 bases). The V end lost 3 bases, the J end lost 6 bases, and 9 bases lay between the germline ends. The CDR3 extends over 13 amino acids. Germline values: CDR1 ENHRY, CDR2 SYGVKD. CDR3 coding DNA: TGTGCCATCAGTGATCGGGAATCCAATGAGCAGTTCTTC. Protein: CAISDRESNEQFF.

This rearrangement joins TRBV28 to TRBJ1-6, with no clear D. CDR1 MDHEN and CDR2 SYDVKM come from the germline V gene. CDR3 length: 12 amino acids. V was clipped by 7 bases and J by 10 bases, with 11 bases between them. CDR3 loop: CASNLPGSPLHF. In DNA, the CDR3 is TGTGCCAGCAACCTCCCTGGGTCACCCCTCCACTTT.

V usage is TRBV7-2 and J usage is TRBJ2-2, with unresolved D. Germline CDR1 is SGHTA and CDR2 is FQGNSA. The CDR3 runs to 14 residues. V gave up 4 bases and J gave up 4 bases, with 10 bases separating them. The CDR3 loop reads CASSSQPFTGELFF. The CDR3 nucleotides read TGTGCCAGCAGCTCCCAACCTTTCACCGGGGAGCTGTTTTTT.

J is TRBJ1-1 and V is TRBV19; D remains ambiguous. This CDR3 contains 13 residues. Germline CDR1 and CDR2: LNHDA and SQIVND (reference sequence). Trimming took off 5 bases at V and 4 bases at J, with 11 bases between the two ends. The CDR3 DNA sequence: TGTGCCAGTAGTTCGGGTGCGATCACTGAAGCTTTCTTT. Its protein is CASSSGAITEAFF.

The chain links TRBV28 to TRBJ1-2; D remains ambiguous. The germline V gene has CDR1 MDHEN and CDR2 SYDVKM. The V gene lost 2 bases and the J gene lost 0 bases, with 7 bases spanning the gap. The CDR3 has 14 amino acids. The CDR3 region is CASSLGSSNYGYTF. The CDR3, as DNA: TGTGCCAGCAGTTTAGGCAGTTCTAACTATGGCTACACCTTC.

The chain is built from TRBV10-3 and TRBJ2-3; D not certain. The CDR3 sequence is 11 residues long. Germline CDR1 ENHRY, CDR2 SYGVKD. V was pared by 11 bases and J by 0 bases, with 6 bases between. DNA for the CDR3: TGTGCCGGCTCTAGCACAGATACGCAGTATTTT. Translating gives CAGSSTDTQYF.

This clone was counted only a few times. The chain links TRBV6-5 to TRBJ1-5; D may be TRBD1 (5 bases). The CDR3 is 14 amino acids. V lost 6 bases to trimming and J lost 2 bases, with 11 bases between them. Looked up from germline, CDR1 is MNHEY and CDR2 is SVGAGI. CDR3 coding DNA: TGTGCCAGCAGGAGGGGCTGGGGCAATCAGCCCCAGCATTTT. Translation: CASRRGWGNQPQHF.

The gene calls are TRBV18 and TRBJ2-5, with D unresolved. This CDR3 region has 13 residues. Germline values: CDR1 KGHSH, CDR2 LQKENI. Trimming stripped 2 bases from V and 2 bases from J, with 6 bases between. The CDR3 sequence is CASSPRPQETQYF. CDR3 nucleotides: TGTGCCAGCTCACCAAGACCTCAAGAGACCCAGTACTTC.

This CDR3 reads CASSLGPQGKNTEAFF. The CDR3 DNA follows: TGTGCCAGCAGCTTGGGGCCGCAGGGTAAGAACACTGAAGCTTTCTTT. The chain links TRBV5-4 to TRBJ1-1, with D perhaps TRBD1 (5 bases). The CDR3 spans 16 residues. CDR1 and CDR2 (germline): SGHNT, YYREEE (reference sequence). The V end was cut by 0 bases, the J end by 1 base, with 13 bases between.

A single count supports this clone. This chain uses TRBV9 with TRBJ2-7, with TRBD2 matching over 13 bases. Losses at the gene ends were 0 bases for V and 2 bases for J; bases not matched to a gene: 11. The CDR3 runs to 19 residues. Germline lookup yields CDR1 SGDLS and CDR2 YYNGEE. CDR3 bases: TGTGCCAGCAGCGTAGGGCTCCTTGGACTAGCGGGAGTTCCCTACGAGCAGTACTTC. Translating gives CASSVGLLGLAGVPYEQYF.

The rearrangement joins TRBV13 to TRBJ1-1, with D perhaps TRBD1 (5 bases). The V gene lost 7 bases and the J gene lost 0 bases, with 12 bases spanning the gap. Germline lookup yields CDR1 PRHDT and CDR2 FYEKMQ (reference sequence). The CDR3 is 14 amino acids. CDR3 loop: CASTLGGLNTEAFF. CDR3 coding DNA: TGTGCCAGCACTCTGGGGGGTTTGAACACTGAAGCTTTCTTT.

V gene TRBV6-5 combines with J gene TRBJ1-6, with a possible D match to TRBD1 (6 bases). The CDR3 runs 13 residues. CDR1 is MNHEY, CDR2 SVGAGI, per germline. Trimming took off 8 bases at V and 5 bases at J, with 10 bases between the two ends. CDR3 in DNA: TGTGCCAGCGGGGGGCTCGATAATTCACCCCTCCACTTT. It encodes CASGGLDNSPLHF.

This sequence joins TRBV5-1 and TRBJ1-4; perhaps TRBD1 as D (5 bases). This CDR3 comprises 14 residues. The germline V gene has CDR1 SGHRS and CDR2 YFSETQ. Between the trimmed V and J ends, which lost 2 bases and 4 bases, there was a span of 9 bases. CDR3 coding DNA: TGCGCCAGCAGCTTAGAGGGGCTTAATGAAAAACTGTTTTTT. This encodes CASSLEGLNEKLFF.

The rearrangement uses TRBV28 and TRBJ2-5, with 12 positions matching TRBD2. CDR3 length: 21 residues. With V trimmed by 6 bases and J by 4 bases, 24 bases remained unmatched. Germline lookup yields CDR1 MDHEN and CDR2 SYDVKM. This CDR3 is CASSDGTGVSSGRARGETQYF. The CDR3 DNA reads TGTGCCAGCAGCGACGGGACAGGGGTTTCTAGCGGGAGGGCAAGGGGAGAGACCCAGTACTTC.

The J gene is TRBJ1-4, the V gene TRBV5-8; D not resolved. Germline V gene sequence: CDR1 SGHTS, CDR2 YDEGEE. V lost 1 base, J lost 11 bases, and 9 bases lay in between. The CDR3 spans 12 residues. The CDR3 nucleotides read TGTGCCAGCAGCTTGCCTACGGGGAAACTGTTTTTT. Protein: CASSLPTGKLFF.

V usage is TRBV6-1 and J usage is TRBJ2-5; no definite D call. Between the trimmed V and J ends, which lost 0 bases and 9 bases, there was a span of 8 bases. The V gene's germline CDR1 is MNHNS and CDR2 SASEGT. The CDR3 is 12 amino acids. CDR3 region: CASSEAPDPQYF. CDR3 coding DNA: TGTGCCAGCAGTGAAGCGCCAGATCCCCAGTACTTC.

This clone was detected only a few times. The V and J genes are TRBV5-1 and TRBJ2-2; D is unresolved. The germline gives CDR1 SGHRS, CDR2 YFSETQ. With 3 bases removed from V and 1 base from J, the gap between germline ends came to 4 bases. CDR3 length: 13 amino acids. This CDR3 is CASSSKNTGELFF. DNA for the CDR3: TGCGCCAGCAGCTCTAAGAACACCGGGGAGCTGTTTTTT.

The chain employs TRBV19 and TRBJ2-1; D gene uncertain. Per the germline V gene, CDR1 is LNHDA and CDR2 is SQIVND (reference sequence). V lost 0 bases, J lost 7 bases, and 16 bases lay in between. This CDR3 is built from 16 residues. CDR3 nucleotides: TGTGCCAGTAGTATAGATCCCGGAGTTCGGGCAAATGAGCAGTTCTTC. Protein product: CASSIDPGVRANEQFF.

In this sample, this clone turned up a few times. The rearrangement uses TRBV15 and TRBJ2-4; D might be TRBD1 (7 bases). CDR1 and CDR2 from the germline V gene are LNHNV and YYDKDF (reference sequence). The CDR3 spans 17 residues. V was clipped by 0 bases and J by 1 base, with 13 bases between them. This chain's CDR3 is CATSREKTGRAKNIQYF. The CDR3, as DNA: TGTGCCACCAGCAGAGAGAAGACAGGGAGGGCCAAAAACATTCAGTACTTC.

The chain has TRBV30 and TRBJ2-7; 11 nucleotides match TRBD2. Germline V CDR1 and CDR2: GTSNPN, SVGIG (reference sequence). Trimming removed 1 base from V and 4 bases from J; junction bases left unmatched: 3. CDR3 length equals 14 residues. The CDR3 DNA reads as TGTGCCTGGAGTGCTAGCGGGAGGTTTTACGAGCAGTACTTC. The encoded protein is CAWSASGRFYEQYF.

The chain carries TRBV18 and TRBJ2-3; unclear D gene. The CDR3 totals 13 residues. V was shortened by 3 bases and J by 6 bases, with 10 bases between the two germline ends. Looked up from germline, CDR1 is KGHSH and CDR2 is LQKENI. The CDR3 sequence: CASSPGGRDTQYF. CDR3 sequence (DNA): TGTGCCAGCTCACCGGGCGGAAGGGATACGCAGTATTTT.

This clone has only a few counts. The chain recombines TRBV10-3 with TRBJ1-1, with D uncertain. The germline V gene encodes CDR1 ENHRY and CDR2 SYGVKD. Trimming took 8 bases from V and 0 from J, leaving 10 bases between them. The length of the CDR3 is 13 residues. CDR3 region: CAIEAIMNTEAFF. As DNA, the CDR3 is TGTGCCATCGAGGCTATAATGAACACTGAAGCTTTCTTT.